One and the same sample provided the 25 T cell receptor beta chains below, sequenced in a study of T cells in Graves' hyperthyroidism and ophthalmopathy. RNA transcripts yielded amplified TCR beta CDR3 regions. HTBI primers were used for first-round RT-PCR of the TCR CDR3. TCRdb reprocessed the multiplex PCR reads with MiXCR, giving one entry per CDR3 protein. The table includes about 690,000 distinct CDR3 sequences, approximately 15% detected once. The material sequenced was blood. These receptors all come from a man aged 50 to 60 with Graves' hyperthyroidism.

This clonotype was seen many times. The chain employs TRBV20-1 and TRBJ2-7, with unresolved D. The ends were cut back, 3 bases at V and 2 bases at J, with 5 bases in the middle. Germline V gene lookup returns CDR1 DFQATT and CDR2 SNEGSKA (reference sequence). The CDR3 contains 11 residues. The CDR3 reads CSARPTYEQYF. For the CDR3, the DNA is TGCAGTGCTAGGCCCACCTACGAGCAGTACTTC.

This clonotype was recorded at least ten times. At one end the junction does not follow the germline gene, possibly because of a read error. The chain couples TRBV28 to TRBJ2-5; 13 nucleotides agree with TRBD2. This CDR3 has 15 amino acids. The germline V gene encodes CDR1 MDHEN and CDR2 SYDVKM. CDR3 amino acids: CASSSTSLAGGGTDF. The CDR3 nucleotides are TGTGCCAGCAGTTCGACATCACTAGCGGGAGGGGGTACGGACTTC. The whole variable domain, remainder taken from reference TRBV28 and TRBJ2-5, is DVKVTQSSRYLVKRTGEKVFLECVQDMDHENMFWYRQDPGLGLRLIYFSYDVKMKEKGDIPEGYSVSREKKERFSLILESASTNQTSMYLCASSSTSLAGGGTDFGPGTRLLVL.

DNA for the CDR3: TGTGCCAGCAGTTCCAAGGGGGACAGGGCCGAAGAGCAGTACTTC. This gives the protein CASSSKGDRAEEQYF. V gene TRBV7-8 combines with J gene TRBJ2-7; 9 bases match TRBD1. CDR1 and CDR2 (germline): SGHVS, FQNEAQ. The CDR3 is 15 amino acids. V trimming: 6 bases; J trimming: 7 bases; junction bases outside the gene matches: 13.

The sample holds many counts of this clonotype. The V and J genes are TRBV3-1 and TRBJ2-5, with a possible D match to TRBD2 (6 bases). In germline, CDR1 is LGHDT, CDR2 YNNKEL (reference sequence). This CDR3 comprises 15 residues. V was trimmed by 4 bases and J by 5 bases, leaving 17 bases between them. DNA for the CDR3: TGTGCCAGCAGCCCAAGGGGCGGGATCCAGGAGACCCAGTACTTC. It translates to CASSPRGGIQETQYF.

This clonotype appeared many times. The chain is built from TRBV14 and TRBJ2-1; TRBD2 might be the D (6 bases). The germline V and J ends were trimmed by 0 bases and 1 base, with 13 bases remaining between them. Germline-derived CDR1 and CDR2 are SGHDN and FVKESK. The CDR3 totals 17 residues. For the CDR3, the DNA is TGTGCCAGCAGCCAAGATCTCGTCGCGGGATCCTACAATGAGCAGTTCTTC. The encoded protein is CASSQDLVAGSYNEQFF. Full variable domain (rest looked up from reference TRBV14 and TRBJ2-1): EAGVTQFPSHSVIEKGQTVTLRCDPISGHDNLYWYRRVMGKEIKFLLHFVKESKQDESGMPNNRFLAERTGGTYSTLKVQPAELEDSGVYFCASSQDLVAGSYNEQFFGPGTRLTVL.

This clonotype was counted ten times or more. The chain combines TRBV2 with TRBJ2-1; a possible D gene is TRBD2 (7 bases). V gave up 5 bases and J gave up 4 bases, with 12 bases separating them. Germline V gives CDR1 SNHLY, CDR2 FYNNEI. CDR3 length: 14 amino acids. The CDR3 sequence is CASSSRGAYNEQFF. CDR3 in DNA: TGTGCCAGCAGTTCCCGGGGGGCGTACAATGAGCAGTTCTTC. The whole variable domain, filled in from reference TRBV2 and TRBJ2-1, reads EPEVTQTPSHQVTQMGQEVILRCVPISNHLYFYWYRQILGQKVEFLVSFYNNEISEKSEIFDDQFSVERPDGSNFTLKIRSTKLEDSAMYFCASSSRGAYNEQFFGPGTRLTVL.

The J gene is TRBJ2-3, the V gene TRBV10-3; D tentatively fits TRBD1 or TRBD2 (6 bases each). Trimming left V 4 bases short and J 0 bases short, with 11 bases between. Germline CDR1 reads ENHRY; CDR2 reads SYGVKD. This CDR3 is built from 15 residues. The CDR3 region is CAISGRGQSTDTQYF. The CDR3 nucleotides read TGTGCCATCAGTGGGAGGGGACAAAGCACAGATACGCAGTATTTT.

This clonotype was found a few times. This chain links TRBV11-2 with TRBJ2-7; no firm D call. Germline V gene sequence: CDR1 SGHAT, CDR2 FQNNGV. V was shortened by 4 bases and J by 7 bases, with 11 bases between the two germline ends. The CDR3 has 12 residues. The CDR3, as DNA: TGTGCCAGCAGCTCACATGCTGGGGAGCAGTACTTC. It is translated as CASSSHAGEQYF.

This clonotype was seen many times. The chain employs TRBV7-2 and TRBJ2-3; no reliable D call. Germline lookup yields CDR1 SGHTA and CDR2 FQGNSA. The CDR3 consists of 15 residues. Trimming removed 0 bases from V and 1 base from J, with 8 bases in between. In DNA form, the CDR3 reads TGTGCCAGCAGCTTAGCCCGGGTAGGCACAGATACGCAGTATTTT. This sequence encodes CASSLARVGTDTQYF.

This clonotype was counted at least ten times. The chain is built from TRBV3-1 and TRBJ2-7; 11 bases are a match to TRBD2. There are 18 residues in the CDR3. Germline V gene lookup returns CDR1 LGHDT and CDR2 YNNKEL (reference sequence). V shed 0 bases and J 2 bases; nucleotides not matched to a gene: 9. In nucleotides, the CDR3 is TGTGCCAGCAGCCAAGACCCCGGACTAGCGGGCAATACCTACGAGCAGTACTTC. Its translation is CASSQDPGLAGNTYEQYF.

The CDR3, as DNA: TGTGCCAGCAGCCAGGGGACTAGCGGGATAGAGACCCAGTACTTC. Translating it yields CASSQGTSGIETQYF. This chain connects TRBV7-2 to TRBJ2-5, with 13 bases fitting TRBD2. Germline CDR1 is SGHTA and CDR2 is FQGNSA. The CDR3 length is 15 residues. The V and J ends lost 5 bases and 4 bases, in that order; junction bases with no gene match: 4. The variable domain in full, completed from reference TRBV7-2 and TRBJ2-5, reads GAGVSQSPSNKVTEKGKDVELRCDPISGHTALYWYRQSLGQGLEFLIYFQGNSAPDKSGLPSDRFSAERTGGSVSTLTIQRTQQEDSAVYLCASSQGTSGIETQYFGPGTRLLVL.

CDR3 nucleotides: TGCGCCAGCAGCCAAGATAGGAGACAGGGAGCAATCGGGGAGCTGTTTTTT. It yields the protein CASSQDRRQGAIGELFF. This chain joins TRBV4-3 and TRBJ2-2; 7 nucleotides align to TRBD1. The CDR3 runs 17 residues. After removal of 0 bases from V and 7 bases from J, the junction contained 11 bases not matched to a gene. Germline loops: CDR1 LGHNA, CDR2 YSLEER.

This clonotype has just a few counts. This rearrangement joins TRBV13 to TRBJ2-7; 7 bases are a match to TRBD1. CDR3 size: 14 residues. V was clipped by 4 bases and J by 4 bases; unmatched bases: 7. Germline assignment: CDR1 PRHDT and CDR2 FYEKMQ (reference sequence). CDR3 sequence: CASSSRDSRYEQYF. The CDR3 bases are TGTGCCAGCAGCTCGAGGGACAGCAGATACGAGCAGTACTTC.

This clonotype occurred a few times. The chain combines TRBV7-9 with TRBJ2-3, with a weak D call TRBD1 (5 bases). The CDR3 loop spans 13 amino acids. V was pared by 4 bases and J by 5 bases, with 10 bases between. CDR1 is SEHNR and CDR2 is FQNEAQ in the germline V gene (reference sequence). DNA of the CDR3: TGTGCCAGCAGCTCCATCCAGGGAGATACGCAGTATTTT. Translated, it gives CASSSIQGDTQYF. Full variable domain (missing parts from reference TRBV7-9 and TRBJ2-3): DTGVSQNPRHKITKRGQNVTFRCDPISEHNRLYWYRQTLGQGPEFLTYFQNEAQLEKSRLLSDRFSAERPKGSFSTLEIQRTEQGDSAMYLCASSSIQGDTQYFGPGTRLTVL.

This clonotype was counted ten times or more. The chain combines TRBV24-1 with TRBJ2-5; possible D gene TRBD1, 6 bases. Germline V gene data show CDR1 as KGHDR and CDR2 as SFDVKD. Trimming left V 3 bases short and J 2 bases short, with 12 bases between. The CDR3 sequence is 15 residues long. The CDR3 here is CATSDTGGQQETQYF. For the CDR3, the DNA is TGTGCCACCAGTGATACTGGAGGACAGCAAGAGACCCAGTACTTC.

The J gene is TRBJ1-3, the V gene TRBV7-9; 7 bases map to TRBD1. The CDR3 runs to 14 residues. The germline V gene has CDR1 SEHNR and CDR2 FQNEAQ (reference sequence). The junction had 6 bases not matched to a gene; V was cut back by 8 bases and J by 2 bases. CDR3 nucleotide sequence: TGTGCCAGCGTCACAGGGGAACCTGGAAACACCATATATTTT. This gives the protein CASVTGEPGNTIYF. Complete variable domain (other parts from reference TRBV7-9 and TRBJ1-3): DTGVSQNPRHKITKRGQNVTFRCDPISEHNRLYWYRQTLGQGPEFLTYFQNEAQLEKSRLLSDRFSAERPKGSFSTLEIQRTEQGDSAMYLCASVTGEPGNTIYFGEGSWLTVV.

This clonotype appeared many times. The DNA of the CDR3 is TGTGCCAGCAGGTGGACTAGCGGGCCCAACAATGAGCAGTTCTTC. Protein product: CASRWTSGPNNEQFF. V usage is TRBV7-2 and J usage is TRBJ2-1; TRBD2 aligns across 11 bases. J gave up 5 bases and V 6 bases, and 6 bases lay outside the gene matches. This CDR3 contains 15 residues. Germline CDR1 reads SGHTA; CDR2 reads FQGNSA.

To note about this clonotype: A read error may explain this, as a much larger clone is one base away. Here the CDR3 reads CAISMTGGASDNEQFF. The DNA of the CDR3 is TGTGCCATCAGTATGACAGGGGGCGCGTCAGACAATGAGCAGTTCTTC. The chain carries TRBV10-3 and TRBJ2-1; 10 nucleotides match TRBD1. Germline values: CDR1 ENHRY, CDR2 SYGVKD. V shed 5 bases, J shed 5 bases, and the junction held 9 bases outside the gene matches. The CDR3 has 16 residues.

This clonotype was seen many times. The gene calls are TRBV7-9 and TRBJ2-1; D not certain. V dropped 3 bases and J dropped 9 bases, with 12 bases sitting between them. CDR1 SEHNR and CDR2 FQNEAQ come from the germline V gene (reference sequence). CDR3 length: 13 residues. CDR3 nucleotide sequence: TGTGCCAGCAGCTTTAAAACCGCTCCTGAGCAGTTCTTC. The encoded protein is CASSFKTAPEQFF.

In its sample, this clonotype was seen many times. The chain recombines TRBV3-1 with TRBJ2-1; D unresolved. Germline CDR1 and CDR2: LGHDT and YNNKEL (reference sequence). V lost 2 bases to trimming and J lost 6 bases, with 17 bases between them. The CDR3 is 16 residues long. The CDR3 spells CASSQPTYDRSNEQFF. The CDR3 DNA reads as TGTGCCAGCAGCCAACCCACTTACGATAGGTCCAATGAGCAGTTCTTC.

This clonotype was observed many times. The chain uses TRBV28 and TRBJ2-2, with TRBD1 as a possible D gene (7 bases). Trimming removed 4 bases at V and 7 bases at J, with 16 bases between. The CDR3 is 15 residues long. Germline loops: CDR1 MDHEN, CDR2 SYDVKM. CDR3: CASSSSGTAGGELFF. The CDR3 DNA follows: TGTGCCAGCAGTTCATCCGGGACAGCGGGCGGGGAGCTGTTTTTT.

This clonotype has only a few counts. The rearrangement links TRBV5-1 to TRBJ2-2, with D perhaps given as TRBD1 or TRBD2 (5 bases each). Trimming left V 5 bases short and J 4 bases short, with 9 bases between. The CDR3 runs 13 residues. Germline V gene data show CDR1 as SGHRS and CDR2 as YFSETQ. This CDR3 reads CASRVGATGELFF. CDR3 DNA: TGCGCCAGCAGGGTCGGGGCCACCGGGGAGCTGTTTTTT.

This clonotype has ten or more counts. This rearrangement joins TRBV6-5 to TRBJ2-5; the D call may be TRBD1 or TRBD2 (5 bases each). CDR3 length: 15 residues. Trimming removed 4 bases at V and 1 base at J, with 13 bases between. CDR1 is MNHEY and CDR2 is SVGAGI in the germline V gene. The CDR3 is CASSFFTGGQETQYF. CDR3 sequence (DNA): TGTGCCAGCAGTTTTTTTACTGGGGGCCAAGAGACCCAGTACTTC.

This clonotype was seen more than once but under ten times. The missing conserved phenylalanine or tryptophan at the end of this CDR3 makes a read error likely. The J gene is TRBJ1-1, the V gene TRBV24-1; TRBD1 is a possible D gene (6 bases). V was cut by 7 bases and J by 1 base, with 9 bases left in between. This CDR3 has 13 amino acids. From germline, CDR1 is KGHDR and CDR2 SFDVKD. The CDR3 here is CATRRTANTEAFL. CDR3 bases: TGTGCCACCAGGCGGACAGCGAACACTGAAGCTTTCCTT.

In this sample, this clonotype turned up many times. The V gene is TRBV12-3 or TRBV12-4, the J gene TRBJ1-1, with 7 positions matching TRBD1. V lost 5 bases and J lost 2; bases outside the gene matches: 5. The CDR3 loop spans 14 amino acids. CDR3: CASSPRQGNTEAFF. The CDR3 nucleotides are TGTGCCAGCAGTCCTAGACAGGGTAACACTGAAGCTTTCTTT.